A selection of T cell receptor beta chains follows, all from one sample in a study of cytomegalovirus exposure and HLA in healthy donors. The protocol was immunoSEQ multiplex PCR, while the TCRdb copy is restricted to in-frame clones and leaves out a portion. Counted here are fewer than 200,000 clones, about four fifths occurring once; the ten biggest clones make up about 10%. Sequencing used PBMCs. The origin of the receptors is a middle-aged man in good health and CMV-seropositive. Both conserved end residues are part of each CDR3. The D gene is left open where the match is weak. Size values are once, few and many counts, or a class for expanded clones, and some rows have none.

TGCGCCAGCAGCCCCGGGGTCTCCTACAATGAGCAGTTCTTC,CASSPGVSYNEQFF,TRBV4-3,NA,14,TRBJ2-1,NA
TGTGCCATCAGTCGACAGGGCCTCAATCAGCCCCAGCATTTT,CAISRQGLNQPQHF,TRBV10-3,TRBD1,14,TRBJ1-5,NA
TGTGCCAGCAGCCGCGGCTCCTACGAGCAGTACTTC,CASSRGSYEQYF,TRBV28,NA,12,TRBJ2-7,NA
TGCGCCAGCAGCCAAGATCCCGGCGGGTTACCCCCCGCAAATTGGACGCAGTATTTT,CASSQDPGGLPPANWTQYF,TRBV4-1,NA,19,TRBJ2-3,NA
TGTGCCAGCAGCCTACTAGCGGTCGATTACGAGCAGTACTTC,CASSLLAVDYEQYF,TRBV11-3,TRBD2,14,TRBJ2-7,once
TGCGCCAGCAGCCAAGCGTTTCTGACATACGCTCAGACTGGGGCCAACGTCCTGACTTTC,CASSQAFLTYAQTGANVLTF,TRBV4-1,NA,20,TRBJ2-6,NA
TGTGCCAGTAGTATAGGGGGCATCAGCACAGATACGCAGTATTTT,CASSIGGISTDTQYF,TRBV19,NA,15,TRBJ2-3,NA
TGTGCCAGCAGCTTGGGACAAACTTCCTACAATGAGCAGTTCTTC,CASSLGQTSYNEQFF,TRBV5-5,NA,15,TRBJ2-1,NA
TGTGCCAGCAGTATGAGGACTAGCGGGAGCTCCTACGAGCAGTACTTC,CASSMRTSGSSYEQYF,TRBV28,TRBD2,16,TRBJ2-7,NA
TGTGCCAGCAGCCCCGTTGGCGGCTCCTACAATGAGCAGTTCTTC,CASSPVGGSYNEQFF,TRBV7-9,NA,15,TRBJ2-1,NA
TGTGCCAGCAGCCCAACTAGACAGGGAAATCAGCCCCAGCATTTT,CASSPTRQGNQPQHF,TRBV6-1,TRBD1,15,TRBJ1-5,NA
TGTGCCAGCAGCTTAGACAGGGCTGGCAATCAGCCCCAGCATTTT,CASSLDRAGNQPQHF,TRBV7-2,NA,15,TRBJ1-5,NA
TGTGCCAGCAGCCGGGACAGGGACTACAATGAGCAGTTCTTC,CASSRDRDYNEQFF,TRBV6-1,TRBD1,14,TRBJ2-1,NA